The sequence of this T cell receptor beta chain was determined in a study of T cell changes during pregnancy in multiple sclerosis. V was shortened by 6 bases and J by 4 bases, with 12 bases between the two germline ends. The germline V gene encodes CDR1 SQVTM and CDR2 ANQGSEA. This CDR3 has 12 residues. The protocol was immunoSEQ multiplex PCR, while the TCRdb copy is restricted to in-frame clones and leaves out a portion. The sample yields roughly 83,000 clones, over 80% seen once. The rearrangement uses TRBV29-1 and TRBJ2-5; tentative D call: TRBD2 (6 bases). The sequences come from PBMCs, collected in the first trimester of pregnancy. This TCR derives from a female donor in good health, serving as a control in a pregnancy study. Some clones in this sample may be carry-over from other donors' samples. The CDR3 DNA reads as TGCAGCGTCGTGGGAGGCCCAGAGACCCAGTACTTC. This gives the protein CSVVGGPETQYF.